This T cell receptor beta chain was retrieved from a study of blood T cells in healthy people across ages. Study observations and caveats: Long-lived donors carried more naive CD4+ cells and greater diversity than aged donors.

PCR was performed a second time for about 7 to 12 cycles using a sample-barcoded 5' primer and a J-beta primer mix. Sequencing of every sample gave 2.5 million or more CDR3-containing paired-end reads. TCRdb used MiXCR to reprocess the 5' RACE reads, holding one entry per CDR3 protein. The sample includes around 1,600,000 distinct CDR3 sequences, roughly 43% of them seen just once. V lost 0 bases and J 4 bases, leaving 15 bases between the germline ends. The germline V gene encodes CDR1 MGHRA and CDR2 YSYEKL. This CDR3 comprises 16 residues. As for this clonotype: Antigen: not known.

Total RNA extracted from each sample amounted to at least 6 micrograms. This sequence joins TRBV4-1 and TRBJ1-1; D is perhaps TRBD1 (6 bases). The sequenced sample consisted of blood. The clonotype originates from a woman aged 18-29 years in good health. The CDR3 DNA reads as TGCGCCAGCAGCCAAGAGTGGGGGGCGCTGGGCACTGAAGCTTTCTTT. This encodes CASSQEWGALGTEAFF.